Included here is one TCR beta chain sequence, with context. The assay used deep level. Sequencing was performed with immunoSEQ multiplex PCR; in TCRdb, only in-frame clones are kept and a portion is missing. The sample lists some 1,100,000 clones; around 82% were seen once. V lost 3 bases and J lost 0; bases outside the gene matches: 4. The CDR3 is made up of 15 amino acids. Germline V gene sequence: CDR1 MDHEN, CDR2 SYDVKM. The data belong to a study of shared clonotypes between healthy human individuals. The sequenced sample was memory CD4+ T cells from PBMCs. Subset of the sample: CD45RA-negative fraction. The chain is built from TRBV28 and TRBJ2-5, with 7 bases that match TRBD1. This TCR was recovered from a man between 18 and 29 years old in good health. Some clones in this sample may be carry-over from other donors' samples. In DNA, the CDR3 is TGTGCCAGCAGTTTGATAGGGGGCCACCAAGAGACCCAGTACTTC. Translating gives CASSLIGGHQETQYF. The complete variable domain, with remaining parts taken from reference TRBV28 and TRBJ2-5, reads DVKVTQSSRYLVKRTGEKVFLECVQDMDHENMFWYRQDPGLGLRLIYFSYDVKMKEKGDIPEGYSVSREKKERFSLILESASTNQTSMYLCASSLIGGHQETQYFGPGTRLLVL.